Shown below are 31 T cell receptor beta chains from a single sample sequenced in a study of T cell responses to AZD1222 COVID-19 vaccine. TCRdb's copy holds only in-frame clones and misses some; the assay was immunoSEQ multiplex PCR. Here the sample spans about 150,000 clones, around 93% being singletons. Sample: peripheral blood, taken on day 0 of AZD1222 vaccination. Receptors originate from an adult in good health.

V gene TRBV19 combines with J gene TRBJ1-5; 10 bases are a match to TRBD1. The CDR3 is 16 amino acids. J was trimmed by 5 bases and V by 1 base; bases with no gene match: 5. The germline V gene encodes CDR1 LNHDA and CDR2 SQIVND (reference sequence). This CDR3 is CASSIGQDRGYQPQHF. The CDR3 DNA sequence: TGTGCCAGTAGTATAGGACAGGACAGGGGGTATCAGCCCCAGCATTTT.

This chain connects TRBV10-3 to TRBJ1-1; D is perhaps TRBD1 (5 bases). Germline loops: CDR1 ENHRY, CDR2 SYGVKD. CDR3 length: 11 residues. The V end was cut by 11 bases, the J end by 7 bases, with 14 bases between. CDR3 bases: TGTGCCCTGCGGAGGGGCGGTGAAGCTTTCTTT. Its protein is CALRRGGEAFF.

The genes are TRBV6-1 and TRBJ1-2, with D possibly TRBD1 on 5 matching bases. The CDR3 extends over 13 amino acids. The V and J ends lost 2 bases and 8 bases respectively, with 12 bases between them. From germline, CDR1 is MNHNS and CDR2 SASEGT. The CDR3 DNA is TGTGCCAGCAGTGAAAAAGGGGAAGGGGGCTACACCTTC. Residues: CASSEKGEGGYTF.

The chain links TRBV12-3 or TRBV12-4 to TRBJ2-5; D uncertain. The V end was cut by 5 bases, the J end by 4 bases, with 5 bases between. The CDR3 contains 11 residues. The CDR3 DNA follows: TGTGCCAGCAGTCCGGGAGAGACCCAGTACTTC. Protein sequence: CASSPGETQYF.

This chain links TRBV10-3 with TRBJ1-2; 9 bases match TRBD1. Trimming cost V 8 bases and J 8 bases; bases outside gene matches: 12. This CDR3 contains 14 residues. Per the germline V gene, CDR1 is ENHRY and CDR2 is SYGVKD. CDR3 protein: CAIGGDRAFRGYTF. As DNA, the CDR3 is TGTGCCATCGGAGGGGACAGGGCCTTTAGGGGCTACACCTTC.

The V gene is TRBV27, the J gene TRBJ2-1; 16 positions agree with TRBD2. CDR1 is MNHEY and CDR2 is SMNVEV in the germline V gene (reference sequence). The CDR3 spans 15 residues. V dropped 2 bases and J dropped 9; count of bases not matched to a gene: 1. DNA of the CDR3: TGTGCCAGCAGTTTAGGGACTAGCGGGAGGGTTGAGCAGTTCTTC. Protein product: CASSLGTSGRVEQFF.

V usage is TRBV5-5 and J usage is TRBJ2-7, with D tentatively TRBD1 (6 bases). CDR1 is SGHKS, CDR2 YYEKEE, per germline (reference sequence). This CDR3 comprises 13 residues. Trimming left V 3 bases short and J 3 bases short, with 10 bases between. The CDR3 DNA sequence: TGTGCCAGCAGCTGGGACACCTTCTACGAGCAGTACTTC. It specifies CASSWDTFYEQYF.

The V gene is TRBV6-5, the J gene TRBJ1-4; D remains unclear. The CDR3 is 14 amino acids. The ends were cut back, 5 bases at V and 8 bases at J, with 15 bases in the middle. Germline-derived CDR1 and CDR2 are MNHEY and SVGAGI. In DNA form, the CDR3 reads TGTGCCAGCAGTAAGAGCGACGTCGGGGAAAAACTGTTTTTT. It codes for CASSKSDVGEKLFF.

The rearrangement links TRBV6-5 to TRBJ1-5; perhaps TRBD1 as D (5 bases). The CDR3 length is 14 residues. V lost 6 bases and J 5 bases, leaving 14 bases between the germline ends. Per germline, CDR1 MNHEY and CDR2 SVGAGI. The CDR3 sequence is CASSRSTRDQPQHF. The CDR3 DNA reads TGTGCCAGCAGCCGTAGTACCAGGGATCAGCCCCAGCATTTT.

The chain recombines TRBV19 with TRBJ2-3; 9 bases align to TRBD1. The CDR3 consists of 15 residues. CDR1 is LNHDA and CDR2 is SQIVND in the germline V gene (reference sequence). V lost 4 bases, J lost 4 bases, and 6 bases stayed unmatched. The CDR3 DNA reads as TGTGCCAGTAGTAACCGGGACAGGGATCCAGATACGCAGTATTTT. This codes for CASSNRDRDPDTQYF.

The chain combines TRBV15 with TRBJ1-5; D uncertain. The CDR3 contains 12 residues. V was shortened by 7 bases and J by 7 bases, with 11 bases between the two germline ends. The germline gives CDR1 LNHNV, CDR2 YYDKDF (reference sequence). CDR3 sequence reads: CATTNGAQPQHF. As DNA, the CDR3 is TGTGCCACCACCAACGGAGCGCAGCCCCAGCATTTT. Variable domain in full (rest from reference TRBV15 and TRBJ1-5): DAMVIQNPRYQVTQFGKPVTLSCSQTLNHNVMYWYQQKSSQAPKLLFHYYDKDFNNEADTPDNFQSRRPNTSFCFLDIRSPGLGDTAMYLCATTNGAQPQHFGDGTRLSIL.

This clone was seen once. The V and J genes are TRBV12-3 or TRBV12-4 and TRBJ1-2; perhaps TRBD1 as D (5 bases). Trimming removed 6 bases at V and 4 bases at J, with 12 bases between. The CDR3 has 13 amino acids. The CDR3 is CASSGADSYGYTF. The CDR3 region has the DNA TGTGCCAGCAGCGGGGCGGATAGCTATGGCTACACCTTC.

The chain combines TRBV28 with TRBJ2-1; tentatively, D is TRBD1 or TRBD2 (6 bases each). Trimming removed 5 bases from V and 6 bases from J, with 14 bases in between. The CDR3 sequence is 14 residues long. The germline V gene has CDR1 MDHEN and CDR2 SYDVKM. This CDR3 reads CASSMGGAGNEQFF. The CDR3 nucleotides are TGTGCCAGCAGTATGGGGGGCGCGGGCAATGAGCAGTTCTTC.

The genes are TRBV12-3 or TRBV12-4 and TRBJ1-4; D gene ambiguous. CDR3 length: 13 amino acids. V was clipped by 1 base and J by 6 bases, with 6 bases between them. The CDR3 nucleotides are TGTGCCAGCAGTTTAGGCGTGGATGAAAAACTGTTTTTT. This sequence encodes CASSLGVDEKLFF.

The chain has TRBV2 and TRBJ1-3, with D unclear. Trimming shortened V by 7 bases and J by 4 bases, and 8 bases separated the two germline ends. Germline V CDR1 and CDR2: SNHLY, FYNNEI. The CDR3 sequence is 12 residues long. The CDR3 DNA is TGTGCCAGCACTGGGGAAGGAAACACCATATATTTT. Translated: CASTGEGNTIYF. Supplemented by reference TRBV2 and TRBJ1-3, the full variable domain reads EPEVTQTPSHQVTQMGQEVILRCVPISNHLYFYWYRQILGQKVEFLVSFYNNEISEKSEIFDDQFSVERPDGSNFTLKIRSTKLEDSAMYFCASTGEGNTIYFGEGSWLTVV.

J is TRBJ2-7 and V is TRBV7-2, with D maybe TRBD1 (6 bases). CDR1 and CDR2 (germline): SGHTA, FQGNSA. The germline V and J ends were trimmed by 2 bases and 3 bases, with 8 bases remaining between them. CDR3 size: 13 residues. The CDR3: CASSLNRDYEQYF. The DNA for the CDR3 is TGTGCCAGCAGCTTAAACAGGGACTACGAGCAGTACTTC.

This clone was recorded a few times. The rearrangement links TRBV7-9 to TRBJ2-1; 9 nucleotides agree with TRBD1. V gave up 6 bases and J gave up 6 bases; unmatched junction bases: 12. Germline assignment: CDR1 SEHNR and CDR2 FQNEAQ (reference sequence). The CDR3 runs 16 residues. The CDR3 spells CASRVSWGQGGNEQFF. The DNA of the CDR3 is TGTGCCAGCAGAGTCTCATGGGGACAGGGAGGCAATGAGCAGTTCTTC.

A few counts support this clone. The CDR3 region is CASSPAHRGLNTGELFF. Written as DNA, the CDR3 is TGTGCCAGCAGCCCCGCCCACCGGGGGCTGAACACCGGGGAGCTGTTTTTT. The gene calls are TRBV7-9 and TRBJ2-2; D possibly matches TRBD1 or TRBD2 (6 bases each). The V and J ends lost 5 bases and 1 base respectively, with 17 bases between them. CDR1 SEHNR and CDR2 FQNEAQ come from the germline V gene (reference sequence). CDR3 size: 17 residues.

The chain combines TRBV27 with TRBJ1-2; the D gene is possibly TRBD1 (5 bases). There are 14 residues in the CDR3. V was pared by 10 bases and J by 2 bases, with 17 bases between. Germline CDR1 MNHEY, CDR2 SMNVEV (reference sequence). The CDR3 here is CATLDRGKNYGYTF. The DNA of the CDR3 is TGTGCCACTCTCGACCGGGGCAAAAACTATGGCTACACCTTC.

The chain combines TRBV24-1 with TRBJ1-5; D gene ambiguous. This CDR3 comprises 14 residues. The ends were cut back, 2 bases at V and 7 bases at J, with 11 bases in the middle. Germline-derived CDR1 and CDR2 are KGHDR and SFDVKD. CDR3 loop: CATSDWGDGQPQHF. The CDR3 nucleotides are TGTGCCACCAGTGATTGGGGAGATGGACAGCCCCAGCATTTT.

The gene calls are TRBV7-2 and TRBJ1-5, with D uncertain. V gave up 5 bases and J gave up 1 base, with 9 bases separating them. The CDR3 sequence is 14 residues long. The V gene's germline CDR1 is SGHTA and CDR2 FQGNSA. CDR3 protein: CASSERTSNQPQHF. CDR3 sequence (DNA): TGTGCCAGCAGCGAAAGAACGAGCAATCAGCCCCAGCATTTT.

In the case of this clone: The junction shows a germline mismatch at one end, possibly a read error. This chain connects TRBV7-7 to TRBJ2-1; 9 bases are a match to TRBD2. The CDR3 has 15 residues. Germline CDR1 reads SSHAT; CDR2 reads FNYEAQ (reference sequence). The chain's CDR3 is CASSLAPSGDNEQFF. DNA for the CDR3: TGTGCTAGCAGCTTAGCGCCTAGCGGGGACAATGAGCAGTTCTTC.

The chain employs TRBV7-9 and TRBJ1-1; D is unclear. CDR3 length equals 11 residues. Germline lookup yields CDR1 SEHNR and CDR2 FQNEAQ (reference sequence). Trimming took 2 bases from V and 8 from J, leaving 6 bases between them. CDR3 coding DNA: TGTGCCAGCAGCTTATCCCGAGAAGCTTTCTTT. Residues: CASSLSREAFF.

The chain combines TRBV7-2 with TRBJ1-1, with D possibly TRBD1 on 5 matching bases. V gave up 9 bases and J gave up 8 bases, with 13 bases separating them. CDR1 and CDR2 (germline): SGHTA, FQGNSA. CDR3 length equals 11 residues. The CDR3 region has the DNA TGTGCCAGGAGAGTGGGGGTGGAAGCTTTCTTT. As protein: CARRVGVEAFF.

This chain links TRBV27 with TRBJ1-1; TRBD1 aligns across 9 bases. The CDR3 totals 15 residues. CDR1 MNHEY and CDR2 SMNVEV come from the germline V gene (reference sequence). J gave up 4 bases and V 5 bases, and 8 bases lay outside the gene matches. The CDR3 region is CASSPWTGVSTEAFF. In DNA form, the CDR3 reads TGTGCCAGCAGTCCCTGGACAGGGGTAAGCACTGAAGCTTTCTTT.

This clone has only one observation. J is TRBJ2-7 and V is TRBV28; D uncertain. V lost 8 bases and J 3 bases, leaving 11 bases between the germline ends. Per germline, CDR1 MDHEN and CDR2 SYDVKM. The CDR3 sequence is 12 residues long. The CDR3 sequence is CASGLRDYEQYF. CDR3 sequence (DNA): TGTGCCAGCGGGCTTAGGGACTACGAGCAGTACTTC.

The chain couples TRBV7-2 to TRBJ2-3; 9 positions agree with TRBD2. The CDR3 is 18 residues long. Germline CDR1 SGHTA, CDR2 FQGNSA. V shed 0 bases, J shed 0 bases, and the junction held 7 bases outside the gene matches. CDR3 protein: CASSLAPSGAPSTDTQYF. CDR3 DNA: TGTGCCAGCAGCTTAGCACCTAGCGGGGCCCCTAGCACAGATACGCAGTATTTT.

The chain combines TRBV3-1 (or the pseudogene TRBV3-2) with TRBJ1-1, with 9 bases fitting TRBD1. Per the germline V gene, CDR1 is LGHDT and CDR2 is YNNKEL (reference sequence). The trim removed 1 base at V and 5 bases at J, leaving 5 bases unmatched. The CDR3 sequence is 15 residues long. CDR3 region: CASSQGTGDGTEAFF. In DNA form, the CDR3 reads TGTGCCAGCAGCCAAGGGACAGGGGATGGGACTGAAGCTTTCTTT.

V and J are TRBV3-1 (or the pseudogene TRBV3-2) and TRBJ1-1; 7 nucleotides match TRBD1. Germline V lookup: CDR1 LGHDT, CDR2 YNNKEL (reference sequence). The CDR3 has 14 amino acids. The V gene end was trimmed by 0 bases and the J gene end by 2 bases; junction bases not matched to a gene: 0. Written as DNA, the CDR3 is TGTGCCAGCAGCCAAGAAGGGGGCAACACTGAAGCTTTCTTT. It is translated as CASSQEGGNTEAFF.

The CDR3 DNA is TGTGCCAGCAGTTTAGACTCGGGAGGGCCTAACTATGGCTACACCTTC. Encoded protein: CASSLDSGGPNYGYTF. The chain employs TRBV28 and TRBJ1-2; D unresolved. CDR3 length equals 16 residues. CDR1 and CDR2 (germline): MDHEN, SYDVKM. V gave up 2 bases and J gave up 0 bases, with 13 bases separating them.

This chain joins TRBV7-2 and TRBJ2-1; 11 bases align to TRBD2. This CDR3 contains 18 residues. The V segment lost 5 bases and the J segment 0 bases; nucleotides outside the gene matches: 9. Germline CDR1 SGHTA, CDR2 FQGNSA. CDR3 sequence reads: CASSLRRLAGFSYNEQFF. The DNA for the CDR3 is TGTGCCAGCAGCCTCAGACGACTAGCGGGATTCTCCTACAATGAGCAGTTCTTC. Using reference TRBV7-2 and TRBJ2-1 for the parts outside the CDR3, the full variable domain is GAGVSQSPSNKVTEKGKDVELRCDPISGHTALYWYRQSLGQGLEFLIYFQGNSAPDKSGLPSDRFSAERTGGSVSTLTIQRTQQEDSAVYLCASSLRRLAGFSYNEQFFGPGTRLTVL.